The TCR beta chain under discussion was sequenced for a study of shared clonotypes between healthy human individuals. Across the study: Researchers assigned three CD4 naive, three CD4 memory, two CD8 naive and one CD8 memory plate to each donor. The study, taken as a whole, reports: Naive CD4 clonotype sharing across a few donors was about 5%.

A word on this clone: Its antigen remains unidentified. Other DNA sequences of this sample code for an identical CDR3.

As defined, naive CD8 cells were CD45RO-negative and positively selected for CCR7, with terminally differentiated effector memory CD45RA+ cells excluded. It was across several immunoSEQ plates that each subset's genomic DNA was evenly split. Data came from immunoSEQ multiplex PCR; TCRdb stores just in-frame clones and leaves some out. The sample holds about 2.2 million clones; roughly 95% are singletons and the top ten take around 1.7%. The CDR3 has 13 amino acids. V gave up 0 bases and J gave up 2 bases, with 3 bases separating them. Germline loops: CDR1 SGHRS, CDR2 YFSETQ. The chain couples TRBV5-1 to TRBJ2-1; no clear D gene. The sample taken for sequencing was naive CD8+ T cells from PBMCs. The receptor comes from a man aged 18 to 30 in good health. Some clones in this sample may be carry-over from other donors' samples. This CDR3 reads CASSLEAYNEQFF. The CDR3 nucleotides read TGCGCCAGCAGCTTGGAGGCCTACAATGAGCAGTTCTTC.